This section outlines one T cell receptor (beta chain) sequence together with its context. In its sample, this clonotype was seen a few times. It has no known antigen specificity. Base quality data are lacking; no much larger clone is found one base away. The method was 5' RACE. Sequencing used an Illumina HiSeq 2500. A second PCR of roughly 7 to 11 cycles was performed with a sample-barcoded 5' primer and a J-beta primer mix. A template-switch 5' adaptor carrying 12 random nucleotides introduced a unique molecular identifier onto each TCR beta cDNA molecule. Each sample yielded at least 3 million CDR3-containing paired-end reads. First-strand cDNA was synthesized from all RNA with the Mint cDNA synthesis kit, primed by a TRBC-specific oligonucleotide. All cDNA was treated with uracil-DNA glycosylase and then went through a first 18-cycle PCR with the universal primers M1SS and BC2_uni_R. The original methods were these. Each sample was normalized by randomly selecting 1 million high-quality reads, each carrying a distinct molecular identifier. Instead of being binned into consensus sequences, reads that shared molecular identifiers were thrown out. MiTCR, set to a Q25 quality threshold and the strictest error-elimination algorithm, was used for CDR3 identification, clonotype clustering and error correction. A nonparametric unseen species model with Euler transformation was used to estimate a lower bound on total TCR beta diversity. In-frame beta chains were kept once TCRdb had trimmed the public reads at Q25 with fastp and called clones with MiXCR. Each entry merges the rows of one CDR3 protein and shows their most common DNA and genes. V and J calls and clone size were set by TCRdb, not the authors. The table for this sample lists 700,000 to 1,000,000 distinct CDR3 sequences; around 42% of them were counted only once. Of the sample, about a fifth falls within the top ten clones.

The sample originates from a study of blood T cells in healthy people across ages (dated by TCRdb to the mid-2010s). About the investigation overall: In model experiments, template switching captured about one uniquely barcoded TCR beta cDNA molecule for every two T cells. Age-related changes in TCR beta repertoire diversity were measured in the study by deep sequencing normalized with unique cDNA molecular identifiers. The donors were split into four age groups: young (average 16 years), middle-aged (roughly 39), aged (around 67) and long-lived (roughly 86). To avoid experimental bias, donors of different ages were distributed randomly across sequencing lanes. The study analyzed two additional independent replicas of 1 million unique cDNA reads from the same blood draw for two donors, one aged 18 to 30 and one aged 80 or older. Overall results and qualifications from the work: As age increased, observed TCR beta diversity per million T cells dropped in a roughly linear way, and a significant reduction was already evident by age about 40. Since profiling was done on bulk unsorted PBMCs, naive and antigen-experienced compartments could not be conclusively compared. Estimates of total diversity based on one million sequenced T cells were considered lower bounds and underestimates. The percentage of naive T cells measured by flow cytometry correlated strongly with observed TCR beta diversity. The CMV infection status of donors was not known, potentially confounding age-related changes in expanded clonotypes. Compared with the aged group, the long-lived group had more naive CD4+ T cells, fewer expanded clones and increased TCR diversity, suggesting age selection.

From cysteine to phenylalanine, the CDR3 is 13 amino acids long. Just CDR3 DNA is preserved here, 39 bases in frame from base 1. V is cut back by 7 bases and J by 3 bases, with 5 bases in the junction unmatched. Taken from the germline V gene, the CDR1 and CDR2 loops are KGHSH and LQKENI. Systemically healthy Caucasian individuals from Russia, 39 in total and aged roughly 6 to 100 years, were included as donors. Roughly 9 milliliters of peripheral blood were drawn from each donor into EDTA-treated Vacutainer tubes. Ficoll-Paque density-gradient centrifugation was used to isolate PBMCs, with at least 7 million per sample. Trizol reagent was used to extract total RNA from PBMCs, with at least 6 micrograms per sample. For every donor, flow cytometry on a PBMC aliquot measured the percentage of naive CD45RAhigh/CD27high T cells.

This receptor was identified in a man between 60 and 75 years old in good health. What was sequenced was blood. The rearrangement combines TRBV18 with TRBJ2-5; TRBD1 agrees with 7 junctional bases. The CDR3 region reads CASLRDREETQYF. The DNA sequence is given as TGTGCCAGCTTACGTGACAGGGAAGAGACCCAGTACTTC.